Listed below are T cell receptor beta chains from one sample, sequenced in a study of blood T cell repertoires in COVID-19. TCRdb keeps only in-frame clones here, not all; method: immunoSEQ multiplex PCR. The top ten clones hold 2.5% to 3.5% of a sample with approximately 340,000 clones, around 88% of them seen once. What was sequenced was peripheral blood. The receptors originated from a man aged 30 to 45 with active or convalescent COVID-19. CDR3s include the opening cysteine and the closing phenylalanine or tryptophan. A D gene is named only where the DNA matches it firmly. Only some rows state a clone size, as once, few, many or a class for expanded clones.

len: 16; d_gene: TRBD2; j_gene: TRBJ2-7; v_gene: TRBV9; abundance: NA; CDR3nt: TGTGCCAGCAGCGTCGGACTAGCGGGGGAGACCTACGAGCAGTACTTC; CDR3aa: CASSVGLAGETYEQYF
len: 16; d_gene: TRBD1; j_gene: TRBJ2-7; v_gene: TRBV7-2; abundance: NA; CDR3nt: TGTGCCAGCAGCTTAACCACCGGGACAGGAATCTACGAGCAGTACTTC; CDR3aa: CASSLTTGTGIYEQYF
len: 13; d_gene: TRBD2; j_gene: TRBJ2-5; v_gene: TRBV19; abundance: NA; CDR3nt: TGTGCCAGTAGTATAGTCGGGGGGGAGACCCAGTACTTC; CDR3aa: CASSIVGGETQYF
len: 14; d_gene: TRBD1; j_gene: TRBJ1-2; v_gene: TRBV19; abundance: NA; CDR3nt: TGTGCCAGTAGCGGAGGACAGGGACTCTATGGCTACACCTTC; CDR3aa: CASSGGQGLYGYTF
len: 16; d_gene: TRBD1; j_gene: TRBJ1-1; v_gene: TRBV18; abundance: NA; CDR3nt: TGTGCCAGCTCACTAGGGACAGGGCTGGGGAACACTGAAGCTTTCTTT; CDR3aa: CASSLGTGLGNTEAFF
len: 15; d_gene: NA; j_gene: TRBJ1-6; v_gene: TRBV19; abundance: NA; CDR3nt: TGTGCCAGTACCTCGGGAGACACCTATAATTCACCCCTCCACTTT; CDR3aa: CASTSGDTYNSPLHF
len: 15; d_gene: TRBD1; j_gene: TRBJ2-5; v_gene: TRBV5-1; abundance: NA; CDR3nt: TGCGCCAGCAGCTTATGGGACAGGGCACAAGAGACCCAGTACTTC; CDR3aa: CASSLWDRAQETQYF
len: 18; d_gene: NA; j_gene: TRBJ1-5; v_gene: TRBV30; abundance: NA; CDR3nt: TGTGCCTGGAGCCCGTCATTGAGGAGAATTGGGAGCAATCAGCCCCAGCATTTT; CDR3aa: CAWSPSLRRIGSNQPQHF
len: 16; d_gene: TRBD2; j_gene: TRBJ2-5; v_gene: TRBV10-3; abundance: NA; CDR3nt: TGTGCCATAGGGAGGACTAGCGGAGGCCTGGGGGAGACCCAGTACTTC; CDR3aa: CAIGRTSGGLGETQYF
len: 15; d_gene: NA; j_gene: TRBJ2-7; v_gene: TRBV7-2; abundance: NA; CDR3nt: TGTGCCAGCAGCTCCCTGGGACTCCCTCAGAACGAGCAGTACTTC; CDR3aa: CASSSLGLPQNEQYF
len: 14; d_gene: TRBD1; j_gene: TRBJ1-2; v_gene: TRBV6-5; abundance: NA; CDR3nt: TGTGCCAGCAGCCAGGGACAGGGGGCCTATGGCTACACCTTC; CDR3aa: CASSQGQGAYGYTF
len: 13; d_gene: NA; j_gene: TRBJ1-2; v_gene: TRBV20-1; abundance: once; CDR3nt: TGCAGTGCTAGTCCCGGGACACCATATGGCTACACCTTC; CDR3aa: CSASPGTPYGYTF
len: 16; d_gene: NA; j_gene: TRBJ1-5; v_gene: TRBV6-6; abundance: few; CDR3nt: TGTGCCAGCAGTTACTCACGTACAGGGACCGATCAGCCCCAGCATTTT; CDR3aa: CASSYSRTGTDQPQHF
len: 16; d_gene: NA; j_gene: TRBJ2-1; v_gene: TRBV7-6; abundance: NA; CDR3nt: TGTGCCAGCAGCTTAGCCGTTGCGGGATCCTACAATGAGCAGTTCTTC; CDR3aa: CASSLAVAGSYNEQFF
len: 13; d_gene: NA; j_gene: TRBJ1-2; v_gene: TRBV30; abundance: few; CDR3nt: TGTGCCTGGAGTGTTATATTTCCGGATGGCTACACCTTC; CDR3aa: CAWSVIFPDGYTF
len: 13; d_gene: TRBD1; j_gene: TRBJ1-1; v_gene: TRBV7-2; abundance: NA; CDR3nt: TGTGCCAGCAGCGAAACAGGGGGCACTGAAGCTTTCTTT; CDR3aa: CASSETGGTEAFF
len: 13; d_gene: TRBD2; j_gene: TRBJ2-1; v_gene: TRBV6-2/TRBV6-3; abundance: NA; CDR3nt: TGTGCCAGCAGTAGGACTAGCGGCAATGAGCAGTTCTTC; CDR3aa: CASSRTSGNEQFF
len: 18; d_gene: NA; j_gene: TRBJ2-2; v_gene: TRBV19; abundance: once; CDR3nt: TGTGCCAGTAGTATAGGCGGGCGGCAAAGAGTGGGCACCGGGGAGCTGTTTTTT; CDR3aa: CASSIGGRQRVGTGELFF
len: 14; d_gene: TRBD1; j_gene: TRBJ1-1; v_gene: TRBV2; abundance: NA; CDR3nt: TGTGCCAGCAGCTCGACAGGGGGAGAGGTTGAAGCTTTCTTT; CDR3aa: CASSSTGGEVEAFF